Below, one T cell receptor (beta chain) is given with its context. This sample is part of a study of control samples from healthy donors and cancer patients. The CDR3 is made up of 14 amino acids. The germline gives CDR1 SGHRS, CDR2 YFSETQ. Trimming left V 4 bases short and J 0 bases short, with 10 bases between. Here immunoSEQ multiplex PCR was the method, and the copy in TCRdb shows in-frame clones only, minus some. The sample lists 80,000 to 100,000 clones, almost 90% occurring once. The origin of this receptor is a man aged 25 to 40 in good health. The chain uses TRBV5-1 and TRBJ1-1; a possible D gene is TRBD1 (6 bases). The source material was blood. The CDR3 nucleotides are TGCGCCAGCAGCCCTCAGGGGCTGAACACTGAAGCTTTCTTT. Translated, it gives CASSPQGLNTEAFF.